One sample yielded the 24 T cell receptor beta chains listed below, sequenced in a study of vaccination and CD4 T cells after COVID-19. Regarding treatment: approximately 10-day PBMC culture with coronavirus spike peptide pools or control peptides (ViraFEST assay). Their target antigens are unknown. Sequence data for DNA of cultured CD4+ T cells were generated by the Oncomine TCR Beta short-read assay. TCRdb independently ran MiXCR on the PCR reads; one entry per CDR3 protein. The sample has some 8,400 distinct CDR3 sequences, roughly 60% seen once. The sequenced sample was CD4+ T cells from blood, cultured in vitro. The source is a human donor who had recovered from COVID-19.

A few counts support this clonotype. This sequence joins TRBV7-2 and TRBJ2-2; TRBD1 agrees at 9 bases. Germline CDR1 reads SGHTA; CDR2 reads FQGNSA. The CDR3 has 18 residues. Losses at the gene ends were 6 bases for V and 5 bases for J; bases not matched to a gene: 16. The CDR3 region is CASRGGPGQGLYTGELFF. CDR3 sequence (DNA): TGTGCCAGCAGGGGTGGGCCGGGACAGGGCCTTTATACCGGGGAGCTGTTTTTT.

The V gene is TRBV7-8, the J gene TRBJ2-3; D may be TRBD2 (6 bases). The CDR3 spans 15 residues. CDR1 is SGHVS, CDR2 FQNEAQ, per germline. Trimming cost V 4 bases and J 2 bases, with 13 bases left between them. The CDR3 protein is CASSSLGGVTDTQYF. The CDR3 bases are TGTGCCAGCAGCTCGCTCGGCGGGGTCACAGATACGCAGTATTTT.

This sequence joins TRBV5-1 and TRBJ1-6; D is possibly TRBD1 (5 bases). This CDR3 has 15 residues. The germline V gene encodes CDR1 SGHRS and CDR2 YFSETQ. The V and J ends lost 2 bases and 10 bases respectively, with 16 bases between them. Here the CDR3 reads CASSLGSGGQSPLHF. The DNA of the CDR3 is TGCGCCAGCAGCTTAGGGTCGGGGGGTCAATCACCCCTCCACTTT.

The sample holds a few counts of this clonotype. V gene TRBV20-1 combines with J gene TRBJ1-2; D uncertain. CDR3 length: 13 residues. V shed 3 bases and J shed 9 bases, with 17 bases lying between them. Germline CDR1 reads DFQATT; CDR2 reads SNEGSKA (reference sequence). The DNA for the CDR3 is TGCAGTGCTAGGCCGGAAAGGGTTCTGAGCTACACCTTC. Its protein is CSARPERVLSYTF.

This clonotype has just a few counts. The chain uses TRBV20-1 and TRBJ1-2; D remains unclear. The germline V gene has CDR1 DFQATT and CDR2 SNEGSKA (reference sequence). V lost 2 bases and J lost 0, with 7 bases in between. The CDR3 is 13 amino acids. DNA of the CDR3: TGCAGTGCTAGACCCGACGCTAACTATGGCTACACCTTC. This codes for CSARPDANYGYTF.

The CDR3 is CASSLRAGGYYEQYF. Here the CDR3 DNA reads TGTGCCAGCAGCTTACGAGCGGGAGGCTACTACGAGCAGTACTTC. V usage is TRBV7-8 and J usage is TRBJ2-7; 9 nucleotides align to TRBD2. This CDR3 contains 15 residues. Germline V gene lookup returns CDR1 SGHVS and CDR2 FQNEAQ. The J segment lost 3 bases and the V segment lost 2 bases, leaving 5 bases of the junction unmatched.

The V gene is TRBV10-3, the J gene TRBJ2-2, with a possible D match to TRBD1 (6 bases). This CDR3 has 17 residues. With 6 bases removed from V and 1 base from J, the gap between germline ends came to 18 bases. Per the germline V gene, CDR1 is ENHRY and CDR2 is SYGVKD. The CDR3 sequence is CAISAATGHQNTGELFF. In DNA, the CDR3 is TGTGCCATCAGCGCGGCTACGGGACACCAGAACACCGGGGAGCTGTTTTTT.

This clonotype was seen a few times. The gene calls are TRBV7-3 and TRBJ2-7; D perhaps matches TRBD1 (6 bases). CDR3 length: 13 amino acids. V gave up 1 base and J gave up 6 bases, with 10 bases separating them. CDR1 and CDR2 (germline): SGHTA, FQGTGA. CDR3: CASSLSSTGEQYF. The CDR3 bases are TGTGCCAGCAGCTTAAGTTCGACAGGCGAGCAGTACTTC.

The CDR3, as DNA: TGTGCCAGCAGCTTAGACAGGCTTGGCTACGAGCAGTACTTC. This sequence encodes CASSLDRLGYEQYF. The chain has TRBV7-9 and TRBJ2-7; a weak D match, TRBD1 (5 bases). Trimming left V 1 base short and J 3 bases short, with 10 bases between. Germline V lookup: CDR1 SEHNR, CDR2 FQNEAQ (reference sequence). The CDR3 has 14 residues.

The chain links TRBV6-1 to TRBJ1-1, with 7 bases that match TRBD1. The CDR3 sequence is 13 residues long. Germline V gives CDR1 MNHNS, CDR2 SASEGT. The J segment lost 4 bases and the V segment lost 4 bases, leaving 3 bases of the junction unmatched. CDR3 coding DNA: TGTGCCAGCAGTGTCGACAGGGTCACTGAAGCTTTCTTT. As protein: CASSVDRVTEAFF.

This clonotype was counted only a few times. The V gene is TRBV18, the J gene TRBJ1-2; D is ambiguous. There are 14 residues in the CDR3. CDR1 is KGHSH, CDR2 LQKENI, per germline. The germline V and J ends were trimmed by 4 bases and 2 bases, with 11 bases remaining between them. CDR3 region: CASSQRTENYGYTF. CDR3 coding DNA: TGTGCCAGCTCACAACGGACGGAGAACTATGGCTACACCTTC.

The chain has TRBV30 and TRBJ1-6; TRBD1 is a possible D gene (5 bases). CDR3 length: 15 residues. The germline V gene encodes CDR1 GTSNPN and CDR2 SVGIG (reference sequence). Trimming removed 1 base from V and 0 bases from J, with 7 bases in between. The CDR3 protein is CAWSGQSSYNSPLHF. DNA of the CDR3: TGTGCCTGGAGTGGACAGAGCTCCTATAATTCACCCCTCCACTTT.

The chain combines TRBV11-2 with TRBJ1-2; D not resolved. The CDR3 contains 9 residues. V was cut by 4 bases and J by 14 bases, with 8 bases left in between. Looked up from germline, CDR1 is SGHAT and CDR2 is FQNNGV. CDR3 bases: TGTGCCAGCAGCTCCCTTTCTACCTTC. Translated: CASSSLSTF.

This clonotype is labeled as medium-sized. The V gene is TRBV1, the J gene TRBJ2-5; TRBD1 is the table's D call, not checked against the DNA. TRBV1 is a recognized pseudogene. The CDR3 spans 14 residues. Here the CDR3 reads CTSSQVPLQETPYF. As DNA, the CDR3 is TGCACCAGCAGCCAAGTGCCCCTACAAGAGACCCCGTACTTC.

The V call is TRBV10-3, the J call TRBJ2-5; D is perhaps TRBD2 (6 bases). V shed 4 bases and J shed 0 bases, with 9 bases lying between them. This CDR3 spans 14 amino acids. The germline gives CDR1 ENHRY, CDR2 SYGVKD. The CDR3 region has the DNA TGTGCCATCAGTGGCCGGGACTACCAAGAGACCCAGTACTTC. Its translation is CAISGRDYQETQYF.

This clonotype was seen a handful of times. This chain uses TRBV20-1 with TRBJ1-5; the D gene is possibly TRBD1 (6 bases). From germline, CDR1 is DFQATT and CDR2 SNEGSKA (reference sequence). This CDR3 comprises 14 residues. Trimming cost V 3 bases and J 4 bases, with 13 bases left between them. CDR3 sequence (DNA): TGCAGTGCTAGCGGACAGATGGATAATCAGCCCCAGCATTTT. Translation gives CSASGQMDNQPQHF.

CDR3 sequence (DNA): TGTGCCAGAAGTTGCGTTTCATCCCAGAATTCACCCCTCCACTTT. Translation: CARSCVSSQNSPLHF. The chain employs TRBV5-3 and TRBJ1-6; D gene unclear. TRBV5-3 is known as an ORF, though its function is uncertain. The CDR3 is 15 amino acids. V was cut by 5 bases and J by 7 bases, with 16 bases left in between.

The chain is built from TRBV2 and TRBJ2-4, with TRBD2 as a possible D gene (5 bases). The CDR3 contains 15 residues. The germline V gene has CDR1 SNHLY and CDR2 FYNNEI. V gave up 8 bases and J gave up 0 bases, with 14 bases separating them. CDR3 coding DNA: TGTGCCAGCCGAGCGGACCGCTTAGCCAAAAACATTCAGTACTTC. Protein product: CASRADRLAKNIQYF.

The chain couples TRBV28 to TRBJ1-2; D not certain. V lost 3 bases and J lost 6, with 5 bases in between. This CDR3 has 11 residues. Looked up from germline, CDR1 is MDHEN and CDR2 is SYDVKM. In DNA form, the CDR3 reads TGTGCCAGCAGTTTTTTTAATGGCTACACCTTC. Translating it yields CASSFFNGYTF.

J is TRBJ2-7 and V is TRBV19, with D possibly matching TRBD2 (5 bases). In germline, CDR1 is LNHDA, CDR2 SQIVND (reference sequence). V was shortened by 4 bases and J by 3 bases, with 16 bases between the two germline ends. This CDR3 spans 15 amino acids. The CDR3 nucleotides are TGTGCCAGTAGTACAATCGGGATAAATCTCTACGAGCAGTACTTC. Protein: CASSTIGINLYEQYF.

In this sample, this clonotype turned up a few times. CDR3 nucleotide sequence: TGCAGTGCCTCAGAGTCTAGGTACAATCAGCCCCAGCATTTT. It is translated as CSASESRYNQPQHF. V usage is TRBV20-1 and J usage is TRBJ1-5; no clear D gene. The V end lost 6 bases, the J end lost 3 bases, and 15 bases lay between the germline ends. The germline V gene has CDR1 DFQATT and CDR2 SNEGSKA (reference sequence). CDR3 size: 14 residues.

This rearrangement joins TRBV11-2 to TRBJ2-5; D not certain. The CDR3 loop spans 14 amino acids. Germline V gene lookup returns CDR1 SGHAT and CDR2 FQNNGV. The V gene lost 0 bases and the J gene lost 5 bases, with 10 bases spanning the gap. The CDR3 reads CASSLERLTETQYF. CDR3 DNA sequence: TGTGCCAGCAGCTTAGAACGGCTAACGGAGACCCAGTACTTC.

CDR3 DNA sequence: TGTGCCACCAGTGATGCCCGGGCTAGCGGGGGGGGTGAGCAGTTCTTC. Translated: CATSDARASGGGEQFF. V gene TRBV24-1 combines with J gene TRBJ2-1; 12 bases are a match to TRBD2. The length of the CDR3 is 16 residues. Germline CDR1 KGHDR, CDR2 SFDVKD. V dropped 3 bases and J dropped 9; count of bases not matched to a gene: 8.

V is TRBV24-1 and J is TRBJ2-3; either TRBD1 or TRBD2 may supply D (5 bases each). Trimming removed 3 bases at V and 3 bases at J, with 9 bases between. From germline, CDR1 is KGHDR and CDR2 SFDVKD. This CDR3 has 14 amino acids. The CDR3 nucleotides are TGTGCCACCAGTGATGACGGGGCGACAGATACGCAGTATTTT. Translating it yields CATSDDGATDTQYF.